A selection of T cell receptor beta chains follows, all from one sample in a study of human T cells and chemical hapten exposure. One entry per CDR3 protein results from TCRdb running MiXCR on the RACE reads. The data show around 56,000 distinct CDR3 sequences, with over 9% seen just once and 9.6% held by the top ten. Sequenced here: whole blood, sampled in connection with sensitization to the hapten diphenylcyclopropenone (DPC). All receptors come from a man aged 40-49 years with alopecia areata. Some clones in this sample may be carry-over from other donors' samples. Both conserved end residues are part of each CDR3. Each record gives: J gene, clone size, D gene, V gene, CDR3 protein, CDR3 DNA. D genes are given only for firm matches. Only some rows state a clone size, as once, few, many or a class for expanded clones.

j_call: TRBJ2-1
clone_size: many
d_call: TRBD2
v_call: TRBV6-2/TRBV6-3
cdr3_aa: CASSARQLAGRTKQFF
cdr3_nt: TGTGCCAGCAGTGCTCGGCAGCTAGCGGGACGAACTAAGCAGTTCTTC

j_call: TRBJ2-2
clone_size: NA
d_call: NA
v_call: TRBV27
cdr3_aa: CASSGSNTGELFF
cdr3_nt: TGTGCCAGCTCGGGTTCGAACACCGGGGAGCTGTTTTTT

j_call: TRBJ1-4
clone_size: NA
d_call: NA
v_call: TRBV28
cdr3_aa: CASSSPTGRKLFF
cdr3_nt: TGTGCCAGCAGTTCACCCACTGGGCGGAAACTGTTTTTT

j_call: TRBJ2-4
clone_size: many
d_call: NA
v_call: TRBV4-3
cdr3_aa: CASSQDLGAQDIQYF
cdr3_nt: TGCGCCAGCAGCCAAGACTTGGGGGCGCAGGACATTCAGTACTTC

j_call: TRBJ2-3
clone_size: few
d_call: NA
v_call: TRBV7-2
cdr3_aa: CASSSGDTDTQYF
cdr3_nt: TGTGCCAGCAGCTCTGGGGACACAGATACGCAGTATTTT

j_call: TRBJ2-5
clone_size: NA
d_call: NA
v_call: TRBV28
cdr3_aa: CASKWAGAKQETQYF
cdr3_nt: TGTGCCAGCAAATGGGCAGGGGCAAAACAAGAGACCCAGTACTTC

j_call: TRBJ2-1
clone_size: few
d_call: NA
v_call: TRBV2
cdr3_aa: CASSEGLGEQFF
cdr3_nt: TGTGCCAGCAGTGAAGGACTCGGTGAGCAGTTCTTC

j_call: TRBJ2-7
clone_size: many
d_call: TRBD1
v_call: TRBV20-1
cdr3_aa: CSAQPPQGITYEQYF
cdr3_nt: TGCAGTGCACAACCCCCACAGGGGATTACCTACGAGCAGTACTTC

j_call: TRBJ1-3
clone_size: NA
d_call: NA
v_call: TRBV11-2
cdr3_aa: CASSLGLSGNTIYF
cdr3_nt: TGTGCCAGCAGCTTAGGCCTTTCTGGAAACACCATATATTTT

j_call: TRBJ2-4
clone_size: many
d_call: NA
v_call: TRBV11-2
cdr3_aa: CASSLEGGASGVTKNIQYF
cdr3_nt: TGTGCCAGCAGCTTAGAAGGAGGAGCCAGCGGAGTCACCAAAAACATTCAGTACTTC

j_call: TRBJ2-1
clone_size: many
d_call: NA
v_call: TRBV5-1
cdr3_aa: CASSSDPGDNEQFF
cdr3_nt: TGCGCCAGCAGTTCAGACCCAGGGGACAATGAGCAGTTCTTC

j_call: TRBJ2-5
clone_size: many
d_call: TRBD2
v_call: TRBV12-3/TRBV12-4
cdr3_aa: CASSSKGGLAGAQETQYF
cdr3_nt: TGTGCCAGCAGTTCCAAGGGGGGGCTAGCGGGAGCTCAAGAGACCCAGTACTTC

j_call: TRBJ1-1
clone_size: NA
d_call: NA
v_call: TRBV6-1
cdr3_aa: CTSSVQMNTEAFF
cdr3_nt: TGTACCAGCAGTGTACAGATGAACACTGAAGCTTTCTTT

j_call: TRBJ2-3
clone_size: NA
d_call: NA
v_call: TRBV19
cdr3_aa: CASSAGPSTDTQYF
cdr3_nt: TGTGCCAGTAGTGCGGGTCCCAGCACAGATACGCAGTATTTT

j_call: TRBJ1-1
clone_size: NA
d_call: TRBD1
v_call: TRBV6-5
cdr3_aa: CASSYQGQGSAEAFF
cdr3_nt: TGTGCCAGCAGTTACCAGGGACAGGGGAGCGCTGAAGCTTTCTTT

j_call: TRBJ1-1
clone_size: many
d_call: NA
v_call: TRBV2
cdr3_aa: CASSEWGPGTEAFF
cdr3_nt: TGTGCCAGCAGTGAGTGGGGACCTGGCACTGAAGCTTTCTTT

j_call: TRBJ2-5
clone_size: NA
d_call: TRBD2
v_call: TRBV9
cdr3_aa: CASSVAGGWQETQYF
cdr3_nt: TGTGCCAGCAGCGTAGCGGGGGGTTGGCAAGAGACCCAGTACTTC

j_call: TRBJ1-6
clone_size: few
d_call: NA
v_call: TRBV9
cdr3_aa: CASSVEGHINSPLHF
cdr3_nt: TGTGCCAGCAGCGTAGAGGGTCATATTAATTCACCCCTCCACTTT

j_call: TRBJ2-7
clone_size: NA
d_call: NA
v_call: TRBV2
cdr3_aa: CASSATVTYEQYF
cdr3_nt: TGTGCCAGCAGTGCGACAGTTACCTACGAGCAGTACTTC

j_call: TRBJ2-3
clone_size: many
d_call: NA
v_call: TRBV19
cdr3_aa: CASSTGGPAQLGDTQYF
cdr3_nt: TGTGCCAGTAGTACTGGTGGTCCCGCCCAGCTTGGGGATACGCAGTATTTT

j_call: TRBJ2-3
clone_size: NA
d_call: NA
v_call: TRBV12-3/TRBV12-4
cdr3_aa: CASGGQGDTQYF
cdr3_nt: TGTGCCAGTGGAGGGCAGGGAGATACGCAGTATTTT

j_call: TRBJ1-6
clone_size: few
d_call: NA
v_call: TRBV5-4
cdr3_aa: CASSFGRKQVNSPLHF
cdr3_nt: TGTGCCAGCAGCTTCGGGAGGAAGCAAGTCAATTCACCCCTCCACTTT

j_call: TRBJ2-7
clone_size: few
d_call: TRBD2
v_call: TRBV27
cdr3_aa: CASSRLAGVAPFF
cdr3_nt: TGTGCCAGCAGTCGGCTAGCGGGAGTAGCCCCCTTCTTC

j_call: TRBJ2-3
clone_size: many
d_call: TRBD1
v_call: TRBV19
cdr3_aa: CASRTGGDTQYF
cdr3_nt: TGTGCCAGTAGGACAGGGGGAGATACGCAGTATTTT

j_call: TRBJ2-7
clone_size: NA
d_call: NA
v_call: TRBV6-2/TRBV6-3
cdr3_aa: CASTGDNRYEQYF
cdr3_nt: TGTGCCAGCACCGGGGACAATCGCTACGAGCAGTACTTC

j_call: TRBJ2-3
clone_size: NA
d_call: NA
v_call: TRBV24-1
cdr3_aa: CATSDPNLEVALTTDTQYF
cdr3_nt: TGTGCCACCAGTGATCCTAATCTGGAGGTAGCCTTAACCACAGATACGCAGTATTTT

j_call: TRBJ2-7
clone_size: few
d_call: NA
v_call: TRBV21-1
cdr3_aa: CATDTGSGERDSYEQYF
cdr3_nt: TGTGCCACCGATACAGGGAGCGGCGAGCGGGACTCCTACGAGCAGTACTTC

j_call: TRBJ1-2
clone_size: NA
d_call: NA
v_call: TRBV6-1
cdr3_aa: CASSASVYGYTF
cdr3_nt: TGTGCCAGCAGTGCTTCAGTCTATGGCTACACCTTC

j_call: TRBJ2-5
clone_size: many
d_call: NA
v_call: TRBV7-8
cdr3_aa: CASSLVRGQETQYF
cdr3_nt: TGTGCCAGCAGCTTAGTGAGAGGACAAGAGACCCAGTACTTC

j_call: TRBJ1-5
clone_size: many
d_call: NA
v_call: TRBV12-3/TRBV12-4
cdr3_aa: CASSSGVNQPQHF
cdr3_nt: TGTGCCAGCAGTTCAGGGGTTAATCAGCCCCAGCATTTT

j_call: TRBJ2-4
clone_size: many
d_call: TRBD2
v_call: TRBV18
cdr3_aa: CASSPPGRLAVNIQYF
cdr3_nt: TGTGCCAGCTCACCACCGGGCAGACTAGCGGTGAACATTCAGTACTTC

j_call: TRBJ2-5
clone_size: once
d_call: TRBD2
v_call: TRBV20-1
cdr3_aa: CSARSTSRETQYF
cdr3_nt: TGCAGTGCTAGGTCGACTAGCCGAGAGACCCAGTACTTC

j_call: TRBJ1-1
clone_size: few
d_call: TRBD1
v_call: TRBV30
cdr3_aa: CAQEGQLGTEAFF
cdr3_nt: TGTGCCCAGGAGGGACAGCTGGGCACTGAAGCTTTCTTT

j_call: TRBJ2-4
clone_size: many
d_call: TRBD2
v_call: TRBV6-2/TRBV6-3
cdr3_aa: CASSYPPGLAGAPAKNIQYF
cdr3_nt: TGTGCCAGCAGTTACCCTCCTGGACTAGCGGGAGCCCCTGCCAAAAACATTCAGTACTTC

j_call: TRBJ1-2
clone_size: many
d_call: NA
v_call: TRBV27
cdr3_aa: CASGGFGIGGYTF
cdr3_nt: TGTGCCAGTGGAGGGTTCGGCATCGGCGGCTACACCTTC

j_call: TRBJ2-1
clone_size: few
d_call: NA
v_call: TRBV12-3/TRBV12-4
cdr3_aa: CAITTGLGYGEQFF
cdr3_nt: TGTGCCATTACGACAGGTCTGGGGTATGGAGAGCAGTTCTTC

j_call: TRBJ2-6
clone_size: NA
d_call: NA
v_call: TRBV2
cdr3_aa: CASSGNQISGANVLTF
cdr3_nt: TGTGCCAGCAGTGGAAATCAGATCTCTGGGGCCAACGTCCTGACTTTC

j_call: TRBJ2-7
clone_size: few
d_call: NA
v_call: TRBV3-1
cdr3_aa: CASSQPVRSYEQYF
cdr3_nt: TGTGCCAGCAGCCAACCAGTCCGCTCCTACGAGCAGTACTTC

j_call: TRBJ2-5
clone_size: few
d_call: NA
v_call: TRBV7-2
cdr3_aa: CASSLGLVRGAETQYF
cdr3_nt: TGTGCCAGCAGCTTAGGACTAGTCCGTGGAGCAGAGACCCAGTACTTC

j_call: TRBJ2-3
clone_size: NA
d_call: NA
v_call: TRBV9
cdr3_aa: CASSVGRVTDTQYF
cdr3_nt: TGTGCCAGCAGCGTAGGACGGGTCACAGATACGCAGTATTTT

j_call: TRBJ2-5
clone_size: NA
d_call: TRBD1
v_call: TRBV6-5
cdr3_aa: CASGYSSLGQSQETQYF
cdr3_nt: TGTGCCAGCGGTTACAGTTCCTTGGGACAGAGCCAAGAGACCCAGTACTTC

j_call: TRBJ2-3
clone_size: few
d_call: NA
v_call: TRBV4-1
cdr3_aa: CASSQVGLSSTDTQYF
cdr3_nt: TGCGCCAGCAGCCAAGTAGGGCTTTCTAGCACAGATACGCAGTATTTT

j_call: TRBJ2-1
clone_size: few
d_call: NA
v_call: TRBV14
cdr3_aa: CASSRHKQSSYNEQFF
cdr3_nt: TGTGCCAGCAGCCGACATAAACAGTCCTCCTACAATGAGCAGTTCTTC

j_call: TRBJ2-1
clone_size: many
d_call: TRBD1
v_call: TRBV5-1
cdr3_aa: CASSIGQVTYNEQFF
cdr3_nt: TGCGCCAGCAGCATAGGACAGGTGACCTACAATGAGCAGTTCTTC

j_call: TRBJ2-5
clone_size: many
d_call: NA
v_call: TRBV6-1
cdr3_aa: CASSRPSLGKETQYF
cdr3_nt: TGTGCCAGCAGCAGACCTTCCTTAGGGAAGGAGACCCAGTACTTC

j_call: TRBJ2-4
clone_size: many
d_call: TRBD1
v_call: TRBV5-1
cdr3_aa: CASSMGDRASKNIQYF
cdr3_nt: TGCGCCAGCAGCATGGGAGACAGGGCATCCAAAAACATTCAGTACTTC